These 3 T cell receptor beta chains originate from one sample sequenced in a study of CD4 T cells in relation to SARS-CoV-2 and coronaviruses. Using immunoSEQ multiplex PCR, the repertoire was profiled, and TCRdb retains in-frame clones only, with some absent. The data show about 65,000 clones, about 90% seen once. Unexposed donor CD4+ T cells date from about 2011-2018, before the COVID-19 pandemic. Material: memory CD4+ T cells from PBMCs. Receptors originate from a human donor in good health.

This clone appeared once. The V and J genes are TRBV28 and TRBJ1-5; D gene uncertain. The germline V and J ends were trimmed by 3 bases and 1 base, with 10 bases remaining between them. Germline V gives CDR1 MDHEN, CDR2 SYDVKM. The length of the CDR3 is 15 residues. The CDR3 sequence: CASSFTWPSNQPQHF. The CDR3 DNA sequence: TGTGCCAGCAGTTTTACCTGGCCAAGCAATCAGCCCCAGCATTTT.

The chain uses TRBV4-3 and TRBJ1-1; unclear D gene. V was pared by 3 bases and J by 4 bases, with 15 bases between. The CDR3 length is 15 residues. Germline CDR1 LGHNA, CDR2 YSLEER. The CDR3 reads CASSQRVAPGTEAFF. The CDR3 DNA reads as TGCGCCAGCAGCCAGAGGGTCGCACCGGGCACTGAAGCTTTCTTT.

This chain links TRBV18 with TRBJ2-2, with D perhaps TRBD1 or TRBD2 (5 bases each). Germline V gene data show CDR1 as KGHSH and CDR2 as LQKENI. V gave up 8 bases and J gave up 1 base, with 20 bases separating them. CDR3 size: 17 residues. CDR3 residues: CASQPPGAEMNTGELFF. CDR3 bases: TGTGCCAGCCAACCGCCCGGGGCGGAAATGAACACCGGGGAGCTGTTTTTT.